This TCR beta chain was observed in a study of technical replicates of blood from several donors. Germline CDR1 is MNHEY and CDR2 is SVGAGI. There are 14 residues in the CDR3. J gave up 8 bases and V 6 bases, and 9 bases lay outside the gene matches. Only in-frame clones appear in the TCRdb table, and some are missing; sequencing was by immunoSEQ multiplex PCR. The table has fewer than 80,000 clones, around nine tenths seen once. The clonotype was recovered from a human donor in good health. Some clones in this sample may be carry-over from other donors' samples. The chain is built from TRBV6-5 and TRBJ2-1, with 8 bases identical to TRBD2. The specimen sequenced was PBMCs. CDR3 in DNA: TGTGCCAGCAGAACGGGACTAGGGCGACATGAGCAGTTCTTC. Translation: CASRTGLGRHEQFF.